This T cell receptor beta chain was identified in a study of cytotoxic CD8 clonotypes in ibrutinib-treated CLL. At the level of the study: There were some 10 relapsed/refractory patients and around 15 treatment-naive patients, and roughly 18 were IGHV unmutated.

Data came from immunoSEQ multiplex PCR; TCRdb stores just in-frame clones and leaves some out. The sample carries some 150,000 clones, 70% to 90% recorded once. V was clipped by 5 bases and J by 8 bases, with 16 bases between them. From germline, CDR1 is PRHDT and CDR2 FYEKMQ (reference sequence). This CDR3 comprises 14 residues. This receptor was taken from a human donor with chronic lymphocytic leukemia. The sample consisted of PBMCs, taken after 36 months of ibrutinib treatment. The V and J genes are TRBV13 and TRBJ1-3; D uncertain. The CDR3 nucleotides are TGTGCCAGCAGCCCCCGCCCTCCCGGTGACACCATATATTTT. Protein product: CASSPRPPGDTIYF.